One sample yielded the 25 T cell receptor beta chains listed below, sequenced in a study of control samples from healthy donors and cancer patients. Data came from immunoSEQ multiplex PCR; TCRdb stores just in-frame clones and leaves some out. In the table there are tens of thousands of clones, about 94% of which are singletons. Sequencing was done on a sample of PBMCs. The receptor source for this set is a woman in her 50s with head and neck cancer.

This clone showed up just a few times. V usage is TRBV9 and J usage is TRBJ1-1; D might be TRBD1 (6 bases). This CDR3 is built from 15 residues. V gave up 1 base and J gave up 6 bases, with 16 bases separating them. Germline V gene lookup returns CDR1 SGDLS and CDR2 YYNGEE. CDR3 bases: TGTGCCAGCAGCGTAACCCTGACAGGAGGGGCTGAAGCTTTCTTT. Protein product: CASSVTLTGGAEAFF.

The chain is built from TRBV24-1 and TRBJ2-5, with TRBD2 as a possible D gene (6 bases). From germline, CDR1 is KGHDR and CDR2 SFDVKD. The V end lost 4 bases, the J end lost 3 bases, and 8 bases lay between the germline ends. The CDR3 contains 13 residues. The DNA of the CDR3 is TGTGCCACCAGTGACGGGGGTGAAGAGACCCAGTACTTC. It is translated as CATSDGGEETQYF.

The chain links TRBV2 to TRBJ2-7; unclear D gene. The length of the CDR3 is 12 residues. V lost 6 bases and J lost 2, with 8 bases in between. The germline CDR1 and CDR2 sequences are SNHLY and FYNNEI. For the CDR3, the DNA is TGTGCCAGCAGACAGCCTCCCTACGAGCAGTACTTC. This codes for CASRQPPYEQYF.

The rearrangement uses TRBV28 and TRBJ2-7; weak D call: TRBD1 (6 bases). The CDR3 extends over 13 amino acids. Trimming removed 7 bases at V and 7 bases at J, with 17 bases between. The germline V gene has CDR1 MDHEN and CDR2 SYDVKM. CDR3 in DNA: TGTGCCAGCACAAGAGGGGGATTGGGGGAGCAGTACTTC. Translated, it gives CASTRGGLGEQYF.

This chain links TRBV19 with TRBJ2-1; 10 positions agree with TRBD2. J gave up 5 bases and V 3 bases, and 4 bases lay outside the gene matches. Germline V gene lookup returns CDR1 LNHDA and CDR2 SQIVND (reference sequence). This CDR3 spans 15 amino acids. CDR3: CASSMTSGRNNEQFF. The DNA of the CDR3 is TGTGCCAGTAGTATGACTAGCGGGCGTAACAATGAGCAGTTCTTC.

The V gene is TRBV19, the J gene TRBJ2-4; maybe TRBD1 (5 bases). Germline lookup yields CDR1 LNHDA and CDR2 SQIVND (reference sequence). V dropped 2 bases and J dropped 3 bases, with 14 bases sitting between them. CDR3 length: 16 residues. CDR3 in DNA: TGTGCCAGTAGTATACCTCGCCAGGGCGGCAAAAACATTCAGTACTTC. Its translation is CASSIPRQGGKNIQYF.

The chain carries TRBV6-1 and TRBJ2-6, with D uncertain. The CDR3 has 18 residues. The V end lost 2 bases, the J end lost 0 bases, and 14 bases lay between the germline ends. Germline CDR1 is MNHNS and CDR2 is SASEGT. This CDR3 is CASSESGRFLSGANVLTF. In DNA form, the CDR3 reads TGTGCCAGCAGTGAATCGGGCAGGTTCCTCTCTGGGGCCAACGTCCTGACTTTC.

The chain employs TRBV27 and TRBJ1-2, with 8 bases matching TRBD1. Germline values: CDR1 MNHEY, CDR2 SMNVEV (reference sequence). The CDR3 spans 17 residues. V was pared by 0 bases and J by 2 bases, with 8 bases of the junction left unmatched. This CDR3 reads CASSLSRTGIFNYGYTF. CDR3 sequence (DNA): TGTGCCAGCAGTTTATCGCGGACAGGGATCTTCAACTATGGCTACACCTTC.

The rearrangement joins TRBV30 to TRBJ1-6; D is unclear. The CDR3 runs 15 residues. V lost 0 bases and J 6 bases, leaving 12 bases between the germline ends. CDR1 and CDR2 from the germline V gene are GTSNPN and SVGIG (reference sequence). The CDR3 region is CAWSVQDRTNSPLHF. As DNA, the CDR3 is TGTGCCTGGAGTGTACAAGATAGGACTAATTCACCCCTCCACTTT.

V gene TRBV30 combines with J gene TRBJ2-5, with TRBD1 as a possible D gene (5 bases). Trimming took 4 bases from V and 5 from J, leaving 8 bases between them. CDR1 is GTSNPN and CDR2 is SVGIG in the germline V gene (reference sequence). The CDR3 sequence is 11 residues long. The CDR3 spells CAWIRAETQYF. For the CDR3, the DNA is TGTGCCTGGATCAGGGCGGAGACCCAGTACTTC. Supplemented by reference TRBV30 and TRBJ2-5, the full variable domain reads SQTIHQWPATLVQPVGSPLSLECTVEGTSNPNLYWYRQAAGRGLQLLFYSVGIGQISSEVPQNLSASRPQDRQFILSSKKLLLSDSGFYLCAWIRAETQYFGPGTRLLVL.

This sequence joins TRBV5-5 and TRBJ2-7; 11 bases are a match to TRBD1. Trimming took 3 bases from V and 4 from J; bases not matched to a gene: 6. The CDR3 extends over 15 amino acids. Looked up from germline, CDR1 is SGHKS and CDR2 is YYEKEE (reference sequence). The chain's CDR3 is CASSSGTGGRYEQYF. In DNA, the CDR3 is TGTGCCAGCAGCTCCGGGACAGGGGGAAGATACGAGCAGTACTTC.

V gene TRBV7-2 combines with J gene TRBJ1-2; 10 nucleotides match TRBD1. Germline trimming cut 3 bases from V and 4 bases from J; bases unmatched to any gene: 5. This CDR3 has 15 amino acids. Germline CDR1 and CDR2: SGHTA and FQGNSA. The CDR3 DNA reads as TGTGCCAGCAGCTTTAAGGGACAGGGGAGCTATGGCTACACCTTC. Translation gives CASSFKGQGSYGYTF.

Only one count was recorded for this clone. The chain joins TRBV7-8 to TRBJ2-7, with TRBD1 as a possible D gene (5 bases). The germline V gene encodes CDR1 SGHVS and CDR2 FQNEAQ. The CDR3 is 15 amino acids. Trimming left V 0 bases short and J 1 base short, with 10 bases between. The CDR3 region has the DNA TGTGCCAGCAGCTTAGCGCAGGGTCTGTCCTACGAGCAGTACTTC. Protein product: CASSLAQGLSYEQYF.

V and J are TRBV9 and TRBJ2-2, with D perhaps matching TRBD1 or TRBD2 (5 bases each). The V and J ends lost 0 bases and 1 base respectively, with 10 bases between them. The CDR3 consists of 16 residues. Germline V gives CDR1 SGDLS, CDR2 YYNGEE. The CDR3 loop is CASSVVGTVNTGELFF. CDR3 nucleotide sequence: TGTGCCAGCAGCGTAGTAGGGACGGTGAACACCGGGGAGCTGTTTTTT.

The rearrangement links TRBV28 to TRBJ1-4, with D tentatively TRBD1 (5 bases). This CDR3 is 16 amino acids long. The V gene lost 5 bases and the J gene lost 0 bases, with 13 bases spanning the gap. Germline lookup yields CDR1 MDHEN and CDR2 SYDVKM. The CDR3 coding sequence is TGTGCCAGCAGTAGTTGGGGCTCTGCAACTAATGAAAAACTGTTTTTT. This encodes CASSSWGSATNEKLFF.

The chain combines TRBV5-4 with TRBJ2-1; 14 bases line up with TRBD2. CDR1 and CDR2 (germline): SGHNT, YYREEE (reference sequence). With V trimmed by 0 bases and J by 9 bases, 5 bases remained unmatched. The length of the CDR3 is 16 residues. CDR3 sequence: CASSLGGLAGAVEQFF. CDR3 nucleotides: TGTGCCAGCAGCTTGGGGGGACTAGCGGGAGCTGTTGAGCAGTTCTTC. Full variable domain (missing parts from reference TRBV5-4 and TRBJ2-1): ETGVTQSPTHLIKTRGQQVTLRCSSQSGHNTVSWYQQALGQGPQFIFQYYREEENGRGNFPPRFSGLQFPNYSSELNVNALELDDSALYLCASSLGGLAGAVEQFFGPGTRLTVL.

J is TRBJ1-6 and V is TRBV11-2, with D possibly matching TRBD1 (6 bases). Germline-derived CDR1 and CDR2 are SGHAT and FQNNGV. The CDR3 is made up of 18 amino acids. V lost 1 base to trimming and J lost 7 bases, with 20 bases between them. CDR3: CASSLGGPSDRRNSPLHF. Here the CDR3 DNA reads TGTGCCAGCAGCTTAGGGGGGCCAAGCGACAGGCGAAATTCACCCCTCCACTTT.

The CDR3 loop is CATRKQRQIIFGVDEQYF. CDR3 coding DNA: TGTGCCACCAGGAAACAGCGACAAATCATATTCGGAGTCGACGAGCAGTACTTC. The chain links TRBV24-1 to TRBJ2-7; unclear D gene. This CDR3 region has 18 residues. V shed 7 bases and J shed 5 bases, with 29 bases lying between them. In germline, CDR1 is KGHDR, CDR2 SFDVKD.

In this sample, this clone turned up once. This chain links TRBV19 with TRBJ2-7, with TRBD1 matching over 11 bases. V was clipped by 9 bases and J by 4 bases; unmatched bases: 5. There are 13 residues in the CDR3. Germline CDR1 reads LNHDA; CDR2 reads SQIVND (reference sequence). Here the CDR3 DNA reads TGTGCCAGCGCCGGGACAGGGGGGTACGAGCAGTACTTC. Protein product: CASAGTGGYEQYF. Looking up the rest from reference TRBV19 and TRBJ2-7 gives the full variable domain: DGGITQSPKYLFRKEGQNVTLSCEQNLNHDAMYWYRQDPGQGLRLIYYSQIVNDFQKGDIAEGYSVSREKKESFPLTVTSAQKNPTAFYLCASAGTGGYEQYFGPGTRLTVT.

J is TRBJ2-3 and V is TRBV28; 8 bases map to TRBD1. There are 14 residues in the CDR3. The V gene's germline CDR1 is MDHEN and CDR2 SYDVKM. V shed 6 bases and J 4 bases; nucleotides not matched to a gene: 6. The CDR3, as DNA: TGTGCCAGCAGCCGACAGGGGCGGGCAGATACGCAGTATTTT. It is translated as CASSRQGRADTQYF.

This sequence joins TRBV29-1 and TRBJ1-5; D ambiguous. This CDR3 region has 13 residues. The germline V and J ends were trimmed by 7 bases and 0 bases, with 10 bases remaining between them. The germline V gene has CDR1 SQVTM and CDR2 ANQGSEA. CDR3 in DNA: TGCAGCGCCCAAGACGATAGCAATCAGCCCCAGCATTTT. Amino acids: CSAQDDSNQPQHF. The full variable domain, rest sourced from reference TRBV29-1 and TRBJ1-5, is SAVISQKPSRDICQRGTSLTIQCQVDSQVTMMFWYRQQPGQSLTLIATANQGSEATYESGFVIDKFPISRPNLTFSTLTVSNMSPEDSSIYLCSAQDDSNQPQHFGDGTRLSIL.

V usage is TRBV28 and J usage is TRBJ2-7; TRBD2 matches 12 bases. The CDR3 runs to 15 residues. Germline CDR1 reads MDHEN; CDR2 reads SYDVKM. V trimming: 2 bases; J trimming: 5 bases; junction bases outside the gene matches: 4. CDR3 loop: CASSLASGRAHEQYF. In DNA form, the CDR3 reads TGTGCCAGCAGTTTAGCTAGCGGGAGGGCCCACGAGCAGTACTTC.

The chain recombines TRBV2 with TRBJ1-1; the D gene is possibly TRBD1 (5 bases). Germline V gene sequence: CDR1 SNHLY, CDR2 FYNNEI. The CDR3 covers 12 residues. The germline V and J ends were trimmed by 6 bases and 10 bases, with 15 bases remaining between them. This CDR3 reads CASRGTSLGAFF. For the CDR3, the DNA is TGTGCCAGCAGAGGGACCTCTCTTGGAGCTTTCTTT.

The chain has TRBV5-6 and TRBJ1-6; 9 bases map to TRBD1. The germline gives CDR1 SGHDT, CDR2 YYEEEE. The CDR3 loop spans 15 amino acids. V shed 4 bases, J shed 8 bases, and the junction held 7 bases outside the gene matches. In DNA, the CDR3 is TGTGCCAGCAGCCGGCCCTGGACAGGGGATTCACCCCTCCACTTT. This sequence encodes CASSRPWTGDSPLHF.

V is TRBV7-2 and J is TRBJ2-1; 10 nucleotides agree with TRBD1. Germline assignment: CDR1 SGHTA and CDR2 FQGNSA. The CDR3 extends over 14 amino acids. The junction had 8 bases not matched to a gene; V was cut back by 5 bases and J by 10 bases. This CDR3 is CASSAGTGAGEQFF. Written as DNA, the CDR3 is TGTGCCAGCAGCGCCGGGACAGGGGCCGGGGAGCAGTTCTTC.